These 32 T cell receptor beta chains were sequenced from one sample in a study of cytomegalovirus exposure and HLA in healthy donors. The PCR employed 60 Vbeta primers together with 13 Jbeta primers. Using immunoSEQ multiplex PCR, the repertoire was profiled, and TCRdb retains in-frame clones only, with some absent. The repertoire consists of around 180,000 clones, with 85% to 90% occurring once and the leading ten covering about 1.7%. Sequencing input: PBMCs. The receptors were sampled from a woman between 18 and 29 years old in good health and CMV-seronegative.

The chain employs TRBV2 and TRBJ1-2, with D possibly matching TRBD1 (5 bases). The V end lost 5 bases, the J end lost 1 base, and 20 bases lay between the germline ends. The CDR3 runs 17 residues. Germline V gives CDR1 SNHLY, CDR2 FYNNEI. The CDR3 here is CASSPPEGRQSNYGYTF. CDR3 nucleotides: TGTGCCAGCAGTCCCCCCGAAGGAAGACAGAGTAACTATGGCTACACCTTC.

The J gene is TRBJ1-1, the V gene TRBV11-2; a possible D gene is TRBD1 (6 bases). Germline V gene sequence: CDR1 SGHAT, CDR2 FQNNGV. The CDR3 has 16 amino acids. Trimming cost V 3 bases and J 5 bases, with 19 bases left between them. CDR3 sequence reads: CASSFQGGAVWTEAFF. For the CDR3, the DNA is TGTGCCAGCAGCTTTCAAGGGGGGGCTGTTTGGACTGAAGCTTTCTTT.

This chain joins TRBV20-1 and TRBJ2-3; D ambiguous. The CDR3 is 10 residues long. Germline V gene lookup returns CDR1 DFQATT and CDR2 SNEGSKA (reference sequence). The V end lost 8 bases, the J end lost 4 bases, and 7 bases lay between the germline ends. The CDR3 is CSPLPDTQYF. DNA of the CDR3: TGCAGTCCTCTACCAGATACGCAGTATTTT.

This chain connects TRBV6-5 to TRBJ1-3, with TRBD1 matching 9 bases. Germline V gene sequence: CDR1 MNHEY, CDR2 SVGAGI. V dropped 7 bases and J dropped 4; count of bases not matched to a gene: 5. The CDR3 sequence is 14 residues long. The CDR3 spells CASTRTGAGNTIYF. The CDR3 DNA sequence: TGTGCCAGCACCCGGACAGGGGCCGGAAACACCATATATTTT.

The V and J genes are TRBV30 and TRBJ1-5; D gene ambiguous. Between the trimmed V and J ends, which lost 4 bases and 6 bases, there was a span of 13 bases. From germline, CDR1 is GTSNPN and CDR2 SVGIG (reference sequence). This CDR3 is built from 13 residues. In DNA form, the CDR3 reads TGTGCCTGGAATGAGGGTTTTCGTCAGCCCCAGCATTTT. The encoded protein is CAWNEGFRQPQHF.

The chain links TRBV9 to TRBJ2-1, with 7 nucleotides matching TRBD2. Per germline, CDR1 SGDLS and CDR2 YYNGEE. This CDR3 has 17 amino acids. V dropped 3 bases and J dropped 10; count of bases not matched to a gene: 19. CDR3 DNA: TGTGCCAGCAGCGCCCCGGGAGGCATCCTCCCGGGGGGAGAGCAGTTCTTC. It is translated as CASSAPGGILPGGEQFF.

The V and J genes are TRBV7-6 and TRBJ2-1; 9 bases are shared with TRBD1. The V gene's germline CDR1 is SGHVS and CDR2 FNYEAQ. V dropped 6 bases and J dropped 7; count of bases not matched to a gene: 13. The CDR3 totals 16 residues. CDR3: CASSLPRGQGSNEQFF. The CDR3 bases are TGTGCCAGCAGTTTACCCCGGGGACAGGGTTCGAATGAGCAGTTCTTC.

The V gene is TRBV6-1, the J gene TRBJ1-2, with a weak D call TRBD1 (6 bases). Deletions cut 4 bases from V and 3 bases from J, with 21 bases between. Germline CDR1 and CDR2: MNHNS and SASEGT. The CDR3 covers 17 residues. CDR3: CASSAGARGGAYYGYTF. CDR3 in DNA: TGTGCCAGCAGTGCAGGGGCACGGGGGGGCGCGTACTATGGCTACACCTTC.

This chain joins TRBV6-6 and TRBJ2-1; the D gene is possibly TRBD2 (7 bases). Germline V CDR1 and CDR2: MNHNY, SVGAGI (reference sequence). Trimming shortened V by 4 bases and J by 6 bases, and 16 bases separated the two germline ends. This CDR3 region has 15 residues. CDR3 in amino acids: CASSLTGGLFNEQFF. Here the CDR3 DNA reads TGTGCCAGCAGTTTAACCGGGGGGCTGTTCAATGAGCAGTTCTTC.

The CDR3 spells CASSFLGGFDNEQFF. The CDR3 DNA reads TGCGCCAGCAGCTTTCTGGGGGGTTTCGACAATGAGCAGTTCTTC. The chain links TRBV4-1 to TRBJ2-1, with D tentatively TRBD2 (6 bases). Looked up from germline, CDR1 is MGHRA and CDR2 is YSYEKL. V was cut by 5 bases and J by 5 bases, with 16 bases left in between. CDR3 length equals 15 residues.

This sequence joins TRBV7-9 and TRBJ2-2; tentatively, D is TRBD2 (5 bases). The V gene's germline CDR1 is SEHNR and CDR2 FQNEAQ (reference sequence). Trimming removed 3 bases at V and 8 bases at J, with 7 bases between. The CDR3 extends over 12 amino acids. In nucleotides, the CDR3 is TGTGCCAGCAGCTTGAGGGATGGGGAGCTGTTTTTT. Translation gives CASSLRDGELFF. Looking up the rest from reference TRBV7-9 and TRBJ2-2 gives the full variable domain: DTGVSQNPRHKITKRGQNVTFRCDPISEHNRLYWYRQTLGQGPEFLTYFQNEAQLEKSRLLSDRFSAERPKGSFSTLEIQRTEQGDSAMYLCASSLRDGELFFGEGSRLTVL.

As concerns this clone: The identical CDR3 is also encoded by other nucleotide sequences in the sample. V gene TRBV7-2 combines with J gene TRBJ1-1, with D possibly matching TRBD1 (5 bases). Deletions cut 4 bases from V and 6 bases from J, with 15 bases between. Per germline, CDR1 SGHTA and CDR2 FQGNSA. There are 14 residues in the CDR3. The CDR3 loop reads CASSSSAGLPEAFF. The CDR3 DNA reads TGTGCCAGCAGCTCATCAGCAGGGCTGCCTGAAGCTTTCTTT.

This clone was detected once. The rearrangement links TRBV5-1 to TRBJ2-7, with 8 bases aligning to TRBD2. CDR1 SGHRS and CDR2 YFSETQ come from the germline V gene. Trimming removed 5 bases from V and 6 bases from J; junction bases left unmatched: 7. The CDR3 contains 13 residues. CDR3 loop: CASRIGRAREQYF. As DNA, the CDR3 is TGCGCCAGCAGGATCGGGAGGGCCCGCGAGCAGTACTTC. Combining the CDR3 with reference TRBV5-1 and TRBJ2-7 gives the whole variable domain KAGVTQTPRYLIKTRGQQVTLSCSPISGHRSVSWYQQTPGQGLQFLFEYFSETQRNKGNFPGRFSGRQFSNSRSEMNVSTLELGDSALYLCASRIGRAREQYFGPGTRLTVT.

The rearrangement links TRBV7-9 to TRBJ2-5, with TRBD1 as a possible D gene (5 bases). Germline values: CDR1 SEHNR, CDR2 FQNEAQ (reference sequence). This CDR3 has 13 residues. With 0 bases removed from V and 4 bases from J, the gap between germline ends came to 6 bases. CDR3: CASSLAGAETQYF. CDR3 coding DNA: TGTGCCAGCAGCTTAGCTGGGGCAGAGACCCAGTACTTC. The variable domain in full, with the rest retrieved from reference TRBV7-9 and TRBJ2-5, is DTGVSQNPRHKITKRGQNVTFRCDPISEHNRLYWYRQTLGQGPEFLTYFQNEAQLEKSRLLSDRFSAERPKGSFSTLEIQRTEQGDSAMYLCASSLAGAETQYFGPGTRLLVL.

This chain connects TRBV6-4 to TRBJ2-1; TRBD2 is a possible D gene (6 bases). The CDR3 has 13 residues. V was cut by 8 bases and J by 4 bases, with 12 bases left in between. CDR1 and CDR2 from the germline V gene are MRHNA and SNTAGT. CDR3 in DNA: TGTGCCAGCTCTCGGGACTTTTACAATGAGCAGTTCTTC. This codes for CASSRDFYNEQFF.

The V and J genes are TRBV6-5 and TRBJ1-5; D perhaps matches TRBD1 (5 bases). This CDR3 is built from 15 residues. V was cut by 6 bases and J by 0 bases, with 12 bases left in between. CDR1 is MNHEY, CDR2 SVGAGI, per germline. CDR3 protein: CASRRTPNSNQPQHF. CDR3 bases: TGTGCCAGCAGGAGGACACCCAATAGCAATCAGCCCCAGCATTTT.

J is TRBJ1-3 and V is TRBV6-9; 7 bases match TRBD1. V trimming: 8 bases; J trimming: 1 base; junction bases outside the gene matches: 5. The germline V gene has CDR1 MNHGY and CDR2 SVAAGI. The CDR3 spans 14 residues. CDR3: CASSTGMSGNTIYF. The CDR3 region has the DNA TGTGCCAGCTCGACAGGGATGTCTGGAAACACCATATATTTT.

This chain joins TRBV19 and TRBJ2-1; TRBD1 might be the D (6 bases). There are 12 residues in the CDR3. V was shortened by 6 bases and J by 7 bases, with 10 bases between the two germline ends. The germline CDR1 and CDR2 sequences are LNHDA and SQIVND (reference sequence). The CDR3 nucleotides are TGTGCCAGTAGCAGGACAGCGAATGAGCAGTTCTTC. Amino acid sequence: CASSRTANEQFF. Complete variable domain (other parts from reference TRBV19 and TRBJ2-1): DGGITQSPKYLFRKEGQNVTLSCEQNLNHDAMYWYRQDPGQGLRLIYYSQIVNDFQKGDIAEGYSVSREKKESFPLTVTSAQKNPTAFYLCASSRTANEQFFGPGTRLTVL.

The J gene is TRBJ2-7, the V gene TRBV7-6; D may be TRBD1 (5 bases). This CDR3 has 14 amino acids. CDR1 and CDR2 from the germline V gene are SGHVS and FNYEAQ. Trimming left V 5 bases short and J 2 bases short, with 13 bases between. CDR3 sequence: CASSATTETYEQYF. The CDR3 DNA reads TGTGCCAGCAGCGCCACGACAGAAACCTACGAGCAGTACTTC.

In regard to this clone: One end of the junction does not line up with germline, which may come from a read error. The chain recombines TRBV27 with TRBJ2-5; perhaps TRBD1 as D (5 bases). The CDR3 is made up of 14 amino acids. Germline V gene data show CDR1 as MNHEY and CDR2 as SMNVEV (reference sequence). The CDR3 DNA is TGTGCCAGCAGTTTTGGACATAACCGAGAGGCCCAGTACTTC. Translated, it gives CASSFGHNREAQYF.

V is TRBV7-8 and J is TRBJ2-5; 13 bases align to TRBD2. The CDR3 is 15 amino acids. V was clipped by 3 bases and J by 5 bases; unmatched bases: 3. CDR1 is SGHVS and CDR2 is FQNEAQ in the germline V gene. The CDR3 sequence is CASSFGLAGAETQYF. CDR3 DNA sequence: TGTGCCAGCAGCTTCGGACTAGCGGGGGCTGAGACCCAGTACTTC.

The rearrangement uses TRBV18 and TRBJ2-7; 9 bases match TRBD1. The CDR3 length is 15 residues. Germline CDR1 is KGHSH and CDR2 is LQKENI. V was clipped by 4 bases and J by 7 bases; unmatched bases: 11. In DNA form, the CDR3 reads TGTGCCAGCTCACGGGCGGGACAGGGTCCCTTAGAGCAGTACTTC. Its protein is CASSRAGQGPLEQYF. Supplemented by reference TRBV18 and TRBJ2-7, the full variable domain reads NAGVMQNPRHLVRRRGQEARLRCSPMKGHSHVYWYRQLPEEGLKFMVYLQKENIIDESGMPKERFSAEFPKEGPSILRIQQVVRGDSAAYFCASSRAGQGPLEQYFGPGTRLTVT.

V and J are TRBV5-1 and TRBJ1-1, with D unclear. The CDR3 spans 14 residues. Trimming shortened V by 2 bases and J by 1 base, and 9 bases separated the two germline ends. Germline V lookup: CDR1 SGHRS, CDR2 YFSETQ. CDR3 sequence: CASSFTQPNTEAFF. CDR3 nucleotides: TGCGCCAGCAGCTTCACACAGCCGAACACTGAAGCTTTCTTT.

Notes on this clone: The same CDR3 can be traced to other DNA sequences in this sample. V and J are TRBV14 and TRBJ1-6, with 7 bases matching TRBD1. V lost 0 bases and J lost 7; bases outside the gene matches: 0. This CDR3 spans 14 amino acids. Germline CDR1 is SGHDN and CDR2 is FVKESK. CDR3 sequence reads: CASSQDRGNSPLHF. The CDR3 DNA is TGTGCCAGCAGCCAAGACAGGGGGAATTCACCCCTCCACTTT.

This clone is a singleton in its sample. This chain connects TRBV9 to TRBJ1-4; no clear D. V was shortened by 0 bases and J by 8 bases, with 11 bases between the two germline ends. Germline lookup yields CDR1 SGDLS and CDR2 YYNGEE. CDR3 length: 14 amino acids. The DNA for the CDR3 is TGTGCCAGCAGCGTAGAAGGTACGAGGGAAAAACTGTTTTTT. Translated: CASSVEGTREKLFF.

This clone was counted a few times. CDR3 protein: CASSLGRGALYEQYF. For the CDR3, the DNA is TGTGCCAGCAGCTTGGGCAGGGGTGCATTATACGAGCAGTACTTC. V is TRBV5-6 and J is TRBJ2-7, with D possibly matching TRBD1 (6 bases). V shed 0 bases and J shed 4 bases, with 14 bases lying between them. The germline gives CDR1 SGHDT, CDR2 YYEEEE. The CDR3 sequence is 15 residues long.

The J gene is TRBJ2-5, the V gene TRBV5-6; 7 positions agree with TRBD2. The length of the CDR3 is 13 residues. Unmatched junction bases numbered 4, after V lost 5 bases and J lost 3 bases. The germline gives CDR1 SGHDT, CDR2 YYEEEE. The CDR3 protein is CASRTSGKETQYF. CDR3 coding DNA: TGTGCCAGCAGAACCAGCGGGAAAGAGACCCAGTACTTC.

The gene calls are TRBV7-9 and TRBJ2-5; D gene uncertain. The DNA end favors TRBJ2-7, so the J call may be wrong. CDR3 length equals 12 residues. CDR1 SEHNR and CDR2 FQNEAQ come from the germline V gene (reference sequence). This CDR3 is CASTTDSYEQYF. DNA for the CDR3: TGTGCCAGCACCACGGACTCCTACGAGCAGTACTTC.

The rearrangement links TRBV7-3 to TRBJ2-5; possible D gene TRBD2, 6 bases. The CDR3 has 16 amino acids. The germline V and J ends were trimmed by 2 bases and 5 bases, with 18 bases remaining between them. Germline loops: CDR1 SGHTA, CDR2 FQGTGA. CDR3 sequence reads: CASSLLGGLGEETQYF. In nucleotides, the CDR3 is TGTGCCAGCAGCTTACTTGGAGGGCTAGGGGAGGAGACCCAGTACTTC.

The rearrangement uses TRBV27 and TRBJ2-3, with 9 nucleotides matching TRBD1. The CDR3 runs 15 residues. Germline-derived CDR1 and CDR2 are MNHEY and SMNVEV (reference sequence). After removal of 0 bases from V and 4 bases from J, the junction contained 2 bases not matched to a gene. DNA of the CDR3: TGTGCCAGCAGTTTATCGGGACAGGGTGCAGATACGCAGTATTTT. This codes for CASSLSGQGADTQYF.

This chain joins TRBV7-8 and TRBJ1-5; D is unresolved. Trimming stripped 4 bases from V and 3 bases from J, with 7 bases between. Germline V gene sequence: CDR1 SGHVS, CDR2 FQNEAQ. CDR3 length: 13 amino acids. As DNA, the CDR3 is TGTGCCAGCAGCTGGGAGATCAATCAGCCCCAGCATTTT. The encoded protein is CASSWEINQPQHF.

The chain has TRBV5-1 and TRBJ2-1; D perhaps matches TRBD1 (6 bases). V gave up 6 bases and J gave up 4 bases, with 11 bases separating them. This CDR3 region has 13 residues. Germline CDR1 and CDR2: SGHRS and YFSETQ. The CDR3, as DNA: TGCGCCAGCATTGGGGGACAATACAATGAGCAGTTCTTC. This sequence encodes CASIGGQYNEQFF.